A single sample is the source of the 8 T cell receptor beta chains below, sequenced in a study of blood T cell repertoires in COVID-19. This table comes from immunoSEQ multiplex PCR, and its TCRdb copy is limited to in-frame clones, with some not included. Altogether 140,000 to 150,000 clones are present, 85% to 90% being singletons, with the ten largest covering approximately 10%. Sample: PBMCs or T cells enriched from blood (not recorded which). Receptors were obtained from a man in his 60s who had recovered from COVID-19.

About this clone: A read error may account for a junction end that differs from germline. The chain links TRBV18 to TRBJ1-6, with D tentatively TRBD1 (6 bases). The CDR3 runs 14 residues. CDR1 is KGHSH and CDR2 is LQKENI in the germline V gene. The CDR3 nucleotides are TGTGCCAGCTCACCTACAGGGCCGGCTTCACCCCCCCACTTT. This encodes CASSPTGPASPPHF.

The sample holds one count of this clone. This chain joins TRBV6-5 and TRBJ1-2, with TRBD1 matching 9 bases. The CDR3 runs 14 residues. Trimming removed 10 bases from V and 6 bases from J; junction bases left unmatched: 12. Germline V gene data show CDR1 as MNHEY and CDR2 as SVGAGI. CDR3 residues: CATSQTGGLDGYTF. The CDR3 region has the DNA TGTGCCACCAGCCAGACAGGGGGTCTGGATGGCTACACCTTC.

The chain has TRBV27 and TRBJ1-5; no definite D call. Per the germline V gene, CDR1 is MNHEY and CDR2 is SMNVEV (reference sequence). Trimming left V 2 bases short and J 1 base short, with 9 bases between. This CDR3 has 15 residues. The CDR3 DNA sequence: TGTGCCAGCAGTTTAAGTAGGAGAAGCAATCAGCCCCAGCATTTT. It is translated as CASSLSRRSNQPQHF.

The chain links TRBV14 to TRBJ2-2, with TRBD2 matching 10 bases. J was trimmed by 5 bases and V by 2 bases; bases with no gene match: 5. In germline, CDR1 is SGHDN, CDR2 FVKESK. This CDR3 spans 16 amino acids. The CDR3 nucleotides read TGTGCCAGCAGCCAATTTCTAGCGGGAGTTACCGGGGAGCTGTTTTTT. Translation: CASSQFLAGVTGELFF.

J is TRBJ2-5 and V is TRBV10-2; D might be TRBD2 (7 bases). Germline-derived CDR1 and CDR2 are WSHSY and SAAADI. This CDR3 is 15 amino acids long. Trimming stripped 3 bases from V and 6 bases from J, with 17 bases between. The DNA for the CDR3 is TGCGCCAGCAGTGAAGGGGGGGGCACCGATAAGACCCAGTACTTC. It encodes CASSEGGGTDKTQYF.

J is TRBJ2-1 and V is TRBV7-2; 8 positions match TRBD2. Germline CDR1 reads SGHTA; CDR2 reads FQGNSA. V lost 1 base and J lost 6; bases outside the gene matches: 5. The CDR3 totals 15 residues. The CDR3 loop is CASSLVGRVGNEQFF. The CDR3 DNA sequence: TGTGCCAGCAGCTTAGTCGGGAGGGTAGGCAATGAGCAGTTCTTC.

This rearrangement joins TRBV19 to TRBJ1-5; 8 bases fit TRBD1. Germline V CDR1 and CDR2: LNHDA, SQIVND (reference sequence). There are 13 residues in the CDR3. V lost 6 bases and J lost 5; bases outside the gene matches: 3. The CDR3 nucleotides read TGTGCCAGTAGGTTACAGGGGGATCAGCCCCAGCATTTT. It codes for CASRLQGDQPQHF.

In nucleotides, the CDR3 is TGCGCCAGCAGCAGGCAGGGGATTCAGCCCCAGCATTTT. Amino acids: CASSRQGIQPQHF. The chain has TRBV10-1 and TRBJ1-5; maybe TRBD1 (6 bases). Trimming took 6 bases from V and 6 from J, leaving 12 bases between them. The germline V gene has CDR1 WNHNN and CDR2 SYGVQD (reference sequence). The CDR3 has 13 amino acids.